The sequence of this TCR beta chain was determined in a study of shared clonotypes between healthy human individuals (dated by TCRdb to about 2020). Regarding the research as a whole: Three men and two women, aged 18 to 49 years, made up the cohort. For each donor, CD4 naive and CD4 memory were each run on three plates, CD8 naive on two plates, and CD8 memory on one plate. Libraries were prepared and TCR repertoires were sequenced by different laboratories using diverse techniques, in order to increase sequencing depth and limit assay-specific biases. Blood TCR repertoires of roughly five healthy adults were deeply sequenced to estimate repertoire size and the extent of clonotype sharing between individuals. Leukapheresis yielded between about 0.85 and 10 billion PBMCs per donor. Summary of the overall study and its limitations: Because the study included only a small number of donors, the genetic and exposure-history diversity represented was limited. Pairwise subsampling indicated that sequencing depth was expected to affect the degree of clonotype sharing among donors. Higher generation probabilities were observed for clonotypes shared by all four sorted-subset donors than for non-shared clonotypes. Estimated clonotype richness was generally larger for naive than for memory subsets. Sharing across several donors was observed for approximately 5% of naive CD4, under 4% of naive CD8, over 2% of memory CD4, and around 0.42% of memory CD8 clonotypes. Rarefaction of sorted-subset datasets indicated incomplete sequencing despite the large sequencing depth. Sampling was limited to blood, and TCR repertoires in tissue likely differ from TCR repertoires in blood.

The germline V gene sets CDR1 to SGDLS and CDR2 to YYNGEE. V lost 0 bases and J lost 6 bases, and the count of bases not matched to a germline gene is 12. From the cysteine through the phenylalanine, the CDR3 covers 18 amino acids. Solely the CDR3 DNA is kept, with 54 bases framed from the first base. Donors were healthy HIV-negative adults with no recently reported acute infections or vaccinations. All donors were Caucasian adults living in Nashville, Tennessee, USA. CD4+ T cells were enriched through magnetic negative selection, after which naive cells were positively selected on CD45RA and the remaining negative fraction served as the memory subset. After blood collection by leukapheresis, PBMCs were isolated using Ficoll-Histopaque density gradient centrifugation and then cryopreserved in the vapor phase of liquid nitrogen. Purity and quantity of every magnetically sorted T cell population were checked by analytical flow cytometry. Genomic DNA was isolated from each sorted fraction and quantified by UV absorbance on a Nanodrop 2000c.

Concerning this clone itself: Its antigen is not yet known. Base quality data are lacking; no much larger clone is found one base away.

Using the deep immunoSEQ assay, TCR CDR3 regions were amplified from genomic DNA by multiplex PCR. For each cell subset, the extracted genomic DNA was distributed evenly across all wells of several immunoSEQ 96-well plates, and each plate served as one replicate. For sorted subsets, each replicate PCR was loaded with 150 to 250 ng genomic DNA, equivalent to some 31,000 T cell genomes. The purified libraries were quantified using a Qubit 3.0 fluorometer, sized with a Bioanalyzer 2100, and then quantified again using the KAPA Library Quantification kit. A separate single-read 150-cycle Illumina NextSeq 550 flow cell was used to sequence each immunoSEQ 96-well plate. On the authors' methods: The immunoSEQ output contained only junctional sequences without quality scores, so filtering could not match that applied to full-length reads. Sequences were annotated with PyIR, a Python wrapper for IgBLAST v1.9, using IMGT germline references to assign V/J genes and CDR3. Reads with weak V/J assignments (E-value above 1e-6), missing CDR3, stop codons, out-of-frame junctions, or ambiguous translated residues were removed. A V3J clonotype was defined by an identical inferred V gene, J gene, and CDR3 amino acid sequence. Percentage overlap between repertoires was computed as shared unique clonotypes divided by the size of the smaller repertoire. Three approaches were used to assess repertoire richness: RTK rarefaction, the Chao1 estimator, and Recon v2.1 estimates of unobserved clonotypes. For all TCRbeta clonotypes obtained by the gDNA method from a few donors, generation probabilities were computed with OLGA. TCRdb obtained this table from immuneACCESS and retained in-frame rearrangements with V and J assigned. These tables miss some clones; where compared with another copy, unresolved V genes account for less than half of the shortfall, and the remainder is unexplained. V, J and clone size were drawn from that table, and D and trimming were deduced from the DNA. This sample has approximately 2.5 million clones in its table, and more than 85% of those were observed once. Approximately 0.35% of the sample goes to the ten largest clones.

The origin of this receptor is a man aged 18 to 30 in good health. Some clones in this sample may be carry-over from other donors' samples. The chain links TRBV9 with TRBJ2-2; 9 of the junction bases match TRBD2. The specimen was naive CD4+ T cells from PBMCs. The cell subset or site label here, explained by the study, means: CD45RA+ positively selected. The bases are TGTGCCAGCAGCGTAGGAGGTGGCGGTAGCGGGAGCTCCGGGGAGCTGTTTTTT. It translates to CASSVGGGGSGSSGELFF.